Here is one TCR beta chain with its context. No cognate antigen has been identified for it. One base away there is no much larger clone; base qualities are not given. This entry belongs to a study of regulatory T cells (dated by TCRdb to between 2017 and 2018). With respect to the entire study: The study compared T-cell receptor beta repertoires of sorted regulatory, conventional CD4+ and CD8+ T cells between CD3G-deficient patients and healthy controls. Overall study outcomes, separate from this receptor: Compared with control samples, regulatory T-cell samples from patients yielded roughly tenfold fewer unique productive TRB reads. Regulatory T cells from CD3G-deficient patients had lower Shannon diversity than both autologous conventional CD4+ cells and control regulatory T cells. Repertoires from patients had restricted unique TRB V-J pairs and skewed V and J gene usage, with the strongest effect in regulatory T cells. The degree of regulatory T-cell repertoire restriction differed among patients and was greatest in the two patients with the most severe autoimmunity.

All CD3G-deficient patients had evidence of autoimmunity, which was more severe in two of the patients. At testing, patients were between 2 and 39 years old and showed lower naive and higher memory CD4+ and CD8+ T-cell proportions. CD4+ cells were FACS-sorted into CD25-high CD127-low regulatory T cells and CD25-low CD127-high conventional CD4+ T cells. Roughly six individuals with CD3G deficiency were included in the patient group. Patient samples and clinical data came from an international physician network spanning the United States, Europe and Asia. Peripheral blood mononuclear cells were isolated by Ficoll density separation. The germline V gene supplies CDR1 MGHRA and CDR2 YSYEKL. The CDR3 measures 17 amino acids from cysteine to valine. The CDR3 DNA has 51 bases and is translated from base 1. V ends up 4 bases short and J 3 bases short, with an unmatched junction base count of 13. The multiplex PCR relied on 52 forward TRBV primers and 13 reverse TRBJ primers, and amplification bias was corrected through assay-based and computational methods. Within the immunoSEQ assay, multiplex PCR amplified rearranged TRB loci from genomic DNA. An Illumina HiSeq platform was used to sequence the TRB amplicons. The paper's data handling went like this. Custom algorithms error-filtered the raw sequences and aligned the raw sequences to reference gene sequences, after which the immunoSEQ online tools were used for analysis. Frequencies of productive and nonproductive TRB rearrangements were assessed among unique sequences as well as among total sequences. The likelihood of self-reactivity was estimated by examining two features, hydrophobicity and amino acid composition, of TRB CDR3 positions 6 and 7. Group comparisons used t tests, Mann-Whitney tests or two-way ANOVA run in Prism software. The immuneACCESS repertoire file appears here via TCRdb, limited to in-frame rearrangements. These files lack a portion of the clones; in checked studies, under half of the deficit traces to unresolved V genes, and the cause of the others is not known. Clonal size and the V and J genes are those of that table, whereas D and trimming came from the DNA. The sample data list under 4,000 clones, and around 95% of these were observed just once. Around 3.5% of the sample is held by the ten biggest clonotypes.

What was sequenced was CD4+ Tregs sorted from blood. The origin of this receptor is a person aged 18-29 years with CD3G deficiency. Here the chain combines TRBV4-1 and TRBJ2-7; 9 bases in the junction line up with TRBD2. This receptor has the CDR3 CASSRGWTSVRFYEQYV. The sequenced DNA is TGCGCCAGCAGCCGGGGATGGACTAGCGTTAGGTTCTACGAGCAGTACGTC.